This T cell receptor (beta chain) was recovered during a study of PD-1 blockade in classical Hodgkin lymphoma. Sample time point: cycle 4 day 1 (C4D1), after 6 weeks of nivolumab. Brentuximab vedotin exposure varied, and every patient relapsed after autologous stem cell transplantation. Trimming cost V 0 bases and J 4 bases; bases outside gene matches: 5. Looked up from germline, CDR1 is SGHRS and CDR2 is YFSETQ. CDR3 length equals 15 residues. Data came from immunoSEQ multiplex PCR; TCRdb stores just in-frame clones and leaves some out. The sample lists approximately 52,000 clones, approximately 86% occurring once.

The source of this sequence is a human donor with classical Hodgkin lymphoma. This chain links TRBV5-1 with TRBJ2-7, with 9 bases aligning to TRBD1. Here the sequenced sample was peripheral blood mononuclear cells (PBMCs), taken before the fourth cycle of nivolumab. For the CDR3, the DNA is TGCGCCAGCAGCTTGGGGACAGGGGCCTTTTACGAGCAGTACTTC. It specifies CASSLGTGAFYEQYF.